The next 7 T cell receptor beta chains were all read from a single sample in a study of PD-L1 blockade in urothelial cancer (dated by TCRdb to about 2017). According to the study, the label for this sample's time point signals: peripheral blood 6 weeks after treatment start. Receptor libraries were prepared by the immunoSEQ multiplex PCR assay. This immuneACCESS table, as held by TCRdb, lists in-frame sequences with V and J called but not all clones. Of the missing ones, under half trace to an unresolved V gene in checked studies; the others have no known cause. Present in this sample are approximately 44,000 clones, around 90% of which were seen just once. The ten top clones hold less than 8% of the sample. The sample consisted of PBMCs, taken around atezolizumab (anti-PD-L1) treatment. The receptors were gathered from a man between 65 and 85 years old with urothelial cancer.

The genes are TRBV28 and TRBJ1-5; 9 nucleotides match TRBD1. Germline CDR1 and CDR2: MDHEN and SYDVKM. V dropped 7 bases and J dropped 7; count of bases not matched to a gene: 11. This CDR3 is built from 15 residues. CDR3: CASNQQGATGQPQHF. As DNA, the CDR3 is TGTGCCAGCAATCAACAGGGGGCTACGGGACAGCCCCAGCATTTT.

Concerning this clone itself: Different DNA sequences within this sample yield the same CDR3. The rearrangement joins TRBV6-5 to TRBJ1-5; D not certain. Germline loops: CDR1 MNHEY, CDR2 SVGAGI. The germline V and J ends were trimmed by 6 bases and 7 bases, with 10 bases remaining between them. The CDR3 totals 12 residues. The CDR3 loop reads CASSNRGQPQHF. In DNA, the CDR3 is TGTGCCAGCAGCAACCGAGGACAGCCCCAGCATTTT.

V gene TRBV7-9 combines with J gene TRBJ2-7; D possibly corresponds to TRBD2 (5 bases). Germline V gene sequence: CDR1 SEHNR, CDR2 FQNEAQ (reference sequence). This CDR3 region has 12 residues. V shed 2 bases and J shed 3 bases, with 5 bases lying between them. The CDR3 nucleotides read TGTGCCAGCAGCTTAACTAGCTACGAGCAGTACTTC. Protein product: CASSLTSYEQYF.

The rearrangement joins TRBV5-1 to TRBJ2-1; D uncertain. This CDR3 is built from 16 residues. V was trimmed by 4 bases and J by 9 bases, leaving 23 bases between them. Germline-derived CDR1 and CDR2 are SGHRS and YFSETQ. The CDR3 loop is CASSQSYPGPPGEQFF. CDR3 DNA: TGCGCCAGCAGCCAAAGTTACCCGGGTCCCCCGGGTGAGCAGTTCTTC. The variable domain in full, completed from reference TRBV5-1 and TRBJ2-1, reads KAGVTQTPRYLIKTRGQQVTLSCSPISGHRSVSWYQQTPGQGLQFLFEYFSETQRNKGNFPGRFSGRQFSNSRSEMNVSTLELGDSALYLCASSQSYPGPPGEQFFGPGTRLTVL.

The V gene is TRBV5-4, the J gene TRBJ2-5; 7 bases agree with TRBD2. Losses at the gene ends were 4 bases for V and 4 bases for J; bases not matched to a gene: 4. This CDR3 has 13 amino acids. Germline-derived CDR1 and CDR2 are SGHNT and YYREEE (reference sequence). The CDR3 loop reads CASSPTGGETQYF. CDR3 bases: TGTGCCAGCAGCCCTACGGGAGGAGAGACCCAGTACTTC.

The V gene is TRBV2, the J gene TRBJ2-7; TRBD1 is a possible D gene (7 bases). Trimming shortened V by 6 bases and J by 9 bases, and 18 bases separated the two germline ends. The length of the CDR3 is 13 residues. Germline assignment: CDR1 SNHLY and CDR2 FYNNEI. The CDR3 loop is CASRAGQAGGQYF. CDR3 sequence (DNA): TGTGCCAGCAGAGCAGGACAGGCCGGGGGGCAGTACTTC.

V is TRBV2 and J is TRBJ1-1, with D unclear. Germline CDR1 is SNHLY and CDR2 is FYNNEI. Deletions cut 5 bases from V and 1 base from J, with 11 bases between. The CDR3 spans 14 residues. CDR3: CASSNGLSNTEAFF. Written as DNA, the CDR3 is TGTGCCAGCAGTAACGGACTATCGAACACTGAAGCTTTCTTT.